Given below is one TCR beta chain in context. The germline V and J ends were trimmed by 7 bases and 0 bases, with 16 bases remaining between them. Germline CDR1 reads MNHNS; CDR2 reads SASEGT. CDR3 length: 16 residues. This specimen belongs to a study of T cells in Graves' hyperthyroidism and ophthalmopathy. Amplification targeted TCR beta CDR3 regions from RNA transcripts. The TCR CDR3 first-round RT-PCR relied on the HTBI primer set. TCRdb independently ran MiXCR on the multiplex PCR reads; one entry per CDR3 protein. Of under 450,000 distinct CDR3 sequences in the sample, about 17% were seen once. Sequencing was carried out using blood. V and J are TRBV6-1 and TRBJ2-1, with D possibly TRBD2 on 6 matching bases. This sequence was found in a woman in her thirties with Graves' hyperthyroidism that later progressed to Graves' ophthalmopathy. The CDR3 nucleotides are TGTGCCAGCAATCCCCTAAGCGGGTACTCCTACAATGAGCAGTTCTTC. This sequence encodes CASNPLSGYSYNEQFF.